This record concerns one T cell receptor (beta chain) sequence. The antigen is not known. An oligonucleotide containing a UMI was ligated to the 3' end of TCR cDNA. Whole-blood samples were around 2.5 ml of peripheral blood from healthy adult volunteers. Unsorted total RNA, about 1 to 1000 ng, was DNase treated before reverse transcription. V gave up 2 bases and J gave up 7 bases; unmatched junction bases: 6. Germline CDR1 and CDR2: SGHTA and FQGTGA. This CDR3 spans 15 amino acids. The entry originates in a study of naive and memory T cell subsets. Study results and limitations: The RNA method is potentially sensitive to activation and differentiation changes.

The SP2 primer and nested alpha and beta constant region primers amplified ligated cDNA in four rounds. Each CDR3 protein gets one entry after TCRdb re-called the 5' RACE reads with MiXCR. The sample comprises about 62,000 distinct CDR3 sequences, 8% of which are singletons, and around 21% rests with the top ten. The origin of this receptor is a female donor in good health. This rearrangement joins TRBV7-3 to TRBJ2-7, with 12 bases aligning to TRBD2. The CDR3 bases are TGTGCCAGCAGCTTAGGACTAGCGGGAACAGATGAGCAGTACTTC. Translating gives CASSLGLAGTDEQYF.